These 5 T cell receptor beta chains share one sample of origin, sequenced in a study of blood T cell repertoires in COVID-19. This table comes from immunoSEQ multiplex PCR, and its TCRdb copy is limited to in-frame clones, with some not included. This table has 75,000 to 95,000 clones, more than 75% appearing once. The sequenced sample consisted of peripheral blood. The receptor set was obtained from a human donor in a cohort sampled during active COVID-19.

At least ten counts were recorded for this clone. The chain joins TRBV5-6 to TRBJ2-7; a possible D gene is TRBD1 (6 bases). The CDR3 consists of 15 residues. Looked up from germline, CDR1 is SGHDT and CDR2 is YYEEEE. V dropped 3 bases and J dropped 4 bases, with 17 bases sitting between them. DNA of the CDR3: TGTGCCAGCAGCTCCCCTCTGACAGGTAATTACGAGCAGTACTTC. This translates into CASSSPLTGNYEQYF. Supplemented by reference TRBV5-6 and TRBJ2-7, the full variable domain reads DAGVTQSPTHLIKTRGQQVTLRCSPKSGHDTVSWYQQALGQGPQFIFQYYEEEERQRGNFPDRFSGHQFPNYSSELNVNALLLGDSALYLCASSSPLTGNYEQYFGPGTRLTVT.

The genes are TRBV30 and TRBJ2-3, with D perhaps matching TRBD2 (7 bases). Germline V gene data show CDR1 as GTSNPN and CDR2 as SVGIG (reference sequence). This CDR3 comprises 16 residues. V shed 1 base and J shed 4 bases, with 18 bases lying between them. This CDR3 reads CAWSALGGHSADTQYF. The CDR3 DNA sequence: TGTGCCTGGAGTGCCTTGGGGGGGCATTCGGCAGATACGCAGTATTTT.

The chain is built from TRBV6-5 and TRBJ2-3; a possible D gene is TRBD1 (6 bases). CDR1 and CDR2 (germline): MNHEY, SVGAGI. Trimming left V 1 base short and J 2 bases short, with 10 bases between. CDR3 size: 15 residues. The CDR3 region is CASSYYRAVTDTQYF. The DNA for the CDR3 is TGTGCCAGCAGTTACTACAGGGCAGTCACAGATACGCAGTATTTT.

V gene TRBV11-2 combines with J gene TRBJ2-1; 7 nucleotides line up with TRBD2. The V and J ends lost 0 bases and 4 bases, in that order; junction bases with no gene match: 9. This CDR3 contains 17 residues. Germline V lookup: CDR1 SGHAT, CDR2 FQNNGV. CDR3 sequence: CASSLDLIASGYNEQFF. CDR3 nucleotide sequence: TGTGCCAGCAGCTTAGATCTCATAGCTAGCGGATACAATGAGCAGTTCTTC.

The V gene is TRBV3-1 (or the pseudogene TRBV3-2), the J gene TRBJ1-3; no firm D call. Germline CDR1 reads LGHDT; CDR2 reads YNNKEL (reference sequence). V lost 1 base to trimming and J lost 14 bases, with 15 bases between them. The length of the CDR3 is 13 residues. CDR3: CASSQGPAQPLYF. The CDR3 nucleotides are TGTGCCAGCAGCCAAGGCCCCGCACAGCCGCTATATTTT.